This T cell receptor beta chain was sequenced for a study of T cell responses to AZD1222 COVID-19 vaccine. The study, taken as a whole, reports: Regions 160-218 and 743-854 held dominance among vaccine-associated CD4 TCRs, which spanned spike. White British people made up most donors, females outnumbered males, and clonal diversity was possibly underestimated.

CDR1 and CDR2 from the germline V gene are SGHDN and FVKESK. Trimming took 5 bases from V and 3 from J, leaving 20 bases between them. The CDR3 contains 16 residues. Libraries were prepared by immunoSEQ multiplex PCR; TCRdb keeps only in-frame clonotypes and omits some of them. The sample yields about 110,000 clones, 70% to 90% seen once. A word on this clone: Antigen: not known.

The TCR was taken from an adult who received the AZD1222 COVID-19 vaccine. The material was peripheral blood, obtained 28 days after the second AZD1222 dose. The V gene is TRBV14, the J gene TRBJ2-7; D is tentatively TRBD1 or TRBD2 (7 bases each). The CDR3 loop reads CASSAHRGGLGYEQYF. The CDR3 nucleotides are TGTGCCAGCAGCGCCCACAGGGGAGGGCTTGGCTACGAGCAGTACTTC.